This TCR beta chain was retrieved from a study of cytomegalovirus exposure and HLA in healthy donors. Study results and caveats: Earlier results showed most TCR beta V segments being productive about 90% or about 30% of the time. In a later analysis, compared with equally common non-associated chains, HLA-associated beta chains were more expanded.

PCR primers comprised 60 Vbeta and 13 Jbeta primers. Assay used: immunoSEQ multiplex PCR; TCRdb lists only in-frame clones, some missing. The sample lists 150,000 to 250,000 clones, about 80% occurring once. Participants comprised healthy donors of bone marrow. This clone was seen only a few times. Its antigen is still unknown. The sequencing sample was made of PBMCs. The source of this sequence is a man under 40 in good health and CMV-seronegative.

This CDR3 reads CASSRGGTGNTIYF. For the CDR3, the DNA is TGTGCCAGCAGCCGTGGAGGGACTGGAAACACCATATATTTT. The rearrangement links TRBV11-3 to TRBJ1-3; no reliable D call. The CDR3 is made up of 14 amino acids. Germline assignment: CDR1 SGHNT and CDR2 YENEEA. Trimming removed 5 bases at V and 2 bases at J, with 10 bases between.